These 18 T cell receptor beta chains were sequenced from one sample in a study of CD8+CD57+ T cells in acquired aplastic anemia. CD8+CD57+ cell expansion, shown by flow cytometry, had occurred in the patients selected for sequencing. Genomic DNA acted as the template from which TCR beta VDJ combination and CDR3 sequence profiling were carried out. Each CDR3 protein gets one entry after TCRdb re-called the reads with MiXCR. Of a few hundred thousand distinct CDR3 sequences listed, approximately 58% are singletons. Sequences were obtained from sorted CD4+, CD8+, or CD8+CD57+ T cells (not recorded which) from PBMCs. The receptor source for this set is a human donor with aplastic anemia.

V gene TRBV6-5 combines with J gene TRBJ2-1; D gene uncertain. V lost 6 bases and J lost 10, with 10 bases in between. The CDR3 is made up of 11 amino acids. Germline V gene lookup returns CDR1 MNHEY and CDR2 SVGAGI. CDR3 loop: CASSETREQFF. CDR3 DNA: TGTGCCAGCAGCGAAACAAGGGAGCAGTTCTTC.

The chain links TRBV20-1 to TRBJ1-6, with D possibly matching TRBD1 (5 bases). CDR1 and CDR2 (germline): DFQATT, SNEGSKA (reference sequence). The CDR3 length is 15 residues. V lost 5 bases, J lost 8 bases, and 19 bases lay in between. CDR3 in DNA: TGCAGTGCTGTATTGCCGGGGCCAAACGATTCACCCCTCCACTTT. Encoded protein: CSAVLPGPNDSPLHF.

About this clonotype: Likely a read error: the CDR3 ends without its conserved phenylalanine or tryptophan. The DNA is omitted, as the CDR3 cannot be located on it reliably, and the CDR3 follows TCRdb's listing. The rearrangement joins TRBV5-6 to TRBJ2-3; the table's D call, TRBD1, was not checked against the DNA. CDR1 is SGHDT, CDR2 YYEEEE, per germline. Counting both end residues, the CDR3 totals 16 amino acids. This chain's CDR3 is CASSLAPGVGTDTRYS.

The chain uses TRBV24-1 and TRBJ2-3; 12 bases line up with TRBD2. CDR1 is KGHDR, CDR2 SFDVKD, per germline. The CDR3 loop spans 16 amino acids. The V gene end was trimmed by 5 bases and the J gene end by 6 bases; junction bases not matched to a gene: 8. CDR3 sequence reads: CATSGTSGRRADTQYF. As DNA, the CDR3 is TGTGCCACCAGTGGAACTAGCGGGAGGAGGGCCGATACGCAGTATTTT.

V and J are TRBV20-1 and TRBJ2-7; D remains unclear. The ends were cut back, 0 bases at V and 2 bases at J, with 17 bases in the middle. The CDR3 length is 16 residues. Per the germline V gene, CDR1 is DFQATT and CDR2 is SNEGSKA (reference sequence). The CDR3 region is CSARESSGRITYEQYF. The CDR3 region has the DNA TGCAGTGCTAGAGAATCTAGTGGCAGAATAACCTACGAGCAGTACTTC.

This clonotype was recorded at least ten times. The chain is built from TRBV6-1 and TRBJ1-2, with 7 nucleotides matching TRBD1. Germline lookup yields CDR1 MNHNS and CDR2 SASEGT. The CDR3 consists of 15 residues. Trimming cost V 6 bases and J 0 bases; bases outside gene matches: 7. The CDR3 coding sequence is TGTGCCAGCAGCGTCACACAGGGGTCTAACTATGGCTACACCTTC. It codes for CASSVTQGSNYGYTF.

The V and J genes are TRBV7-8 and TRBJ1-1, with a tentative D call TRBD1 (5 bases). With 1 base removed from V and 4 bases from J, the gap between germline ends came to 10 bases. This CDR3 region has 14 residues. CDR1 is SGHVS, CDR2 FQNEAQ, per germline. The CDR3: CASSLDNQGTEAFF. The CDR3 region has the DNA TGTGCCAGCAGCTTAGACAATCAGGGCACTGAAGCTTTCTTT.

The V gene is TRBV2, the J gene TRBJ1-1, with unresolved D. This CDR3 region has 13 residues. The V end was cut by 8 bases, the J end by 2 bases, with 12 bases between. Germline V gene data show CDR1 as SNHLY and CDR2 as FYNNEI. CDR3 residues: CASVSLGNTEAFF. DNA of the CDR3: TGTGCCAGCGTTTCGTTAGGCAACACTGAAGCTTTCTTT.

In nucleotides, the CDR3 is TGTGCCAGCAGCCGGGACTATCCTCGCTACGAGCAGTACTTC. It codes for CASSRDYPRYEQYF. The chain couples TRBV11-2 to TRBJ2-7, with 7 positions matching TRBD2. The CDR3 loop spans 14 amino acids. Germline-derived CDR1 and CDR2 are SGHAT and FQNNGV. With 5 bases clipped from V and 3 bases from J, the junction kept 7 bases outside the gene matches.

This clonotype was picked up a small number of times. This chain connects TRBV29-1 to TRBJ2-2; 7 nucleotides agree with TRBD2. V lost 4 bases to trimming and J lost 7 bases; unmatched junction nucleotides: 6. Per the germline V gene, CDR1 is SQVTM and CDR2 is ANQGSEA. The CDR3 sequence is 13 residues long. The CDR3 here is CSVVEGGFGELFF. The DNA of the CDR3 is TGCAGCGTTGTGGAGGGAGGGTTCGGGGAGCTGTTTTTT.

For this clonotype: A much larger clone differs from this one at a single base, so this may be a read error. The chain employs TRBV18 and TRBJ2-7; TRBD2 aligns across 11 bases. Germline values: CDR1 KGHSH, CDR2 LQKENI. V gave up 4 bases and J gave up 3 bases; unmatched junction bases: 5. The CDR3 has 15 residues. CDR3 amino acids: CASSLASGGLYEQYF. The CDR3 DNA is TGTGCCAGCTCACTCGCTAGCGGGGGGCTCTACGAGCAGTACTTC.

The chain's CDR3 is CASRTGAGEDQPQHF. CDR3 nucleotide sequence: TGTGCCAGCAGAACGGGGGCGGGCGAGGATCAGCCCCAGCATTTT. The chain employs TRBV2 and TRBJ1-5; possible D gene TRBD1, 6 bases. The CDR3 is 15 amino acids. Trimming removed 6 bases from V and 5 bases from J, with 17 bases in between. Germline values: CDR1 SNHLY, CDR2 FYNNEI.

The chain is built from TRBV5-4 and TRBJ2-7; 7 bases line up with TRBD2. CDR1 and CDR2 from the germline V gene are SGHNT and YYREEE (reference sequence). CDR3 size: 15 residues. V was pared by 2 bases and J by 3 bases, with 8 bases of the junction left unmatched. The DNA of the CDR3 is TGTGCCAGCAGCTTAATGGGGCTAGCGGACTACGAGCAGTACTTC. Its protein is CASSLMGLADYEQYF.

On this clonotype: Relative to the germline gene, one junction end is altered; a read error may explain this. This rearrangement joins TRBV5-4 to TRBJ1-2; 12 bases line up with TRBD1. The germline V gene encodes CDR1 SGHNT and CDR2 YYREEE (reference sequence). The CDR3 loop spans 16 amino acids. CDR3 in DNA: TGTGCCAGCAGCTTGGCCCGGGACAGGGGGCTCTATGGCTGCACCTTC. It specifies CASSLARDRGLYGCTF.

The table lists this clonotype with many counts. The chain employs TRBV12-3 or TRBV12-4 and TRBJ1-2; D may be TRBD1 (5 bases). The CDR3 sequence is 14 residues long. The V gene lost 5 bases and the J gene lost 6 bases, with 16 bases spanning the gap. In DNA form, the CDR3 reads TGTGCCAGCAGTGTCAGGGTAGGGGCGGATGGCTACACCTTC. Its translation: CASSVRVGADGYTF.

A remark on this clonotype: Possible read error: a much larger clone is one base away. The chain recombines TRBV19 with TRBJ2-7; 7 bases match TRBD2. In germline, CDR1 is LNHDA, CDR2 SQIVND (reference sequence). There are 15 residues in the CDR3. The CDR3 DNA reads TGTGCCTGTAGTGTCGAAGGTGGGAGGGCCTACGAGCAGTACTTC. The encoded protein is CACSVEGGRAYEQYF.

This clonotype occurred a few times. The chain is built from TRBV29-1 and TRBJ2-2; 8 positions match TRBD2. From germline, CDR1 is SQVTM and CDR2 ANQGSEA. Unmatched junction bases numbered 17, after V lost 7 bases and J lost 7 bases. The CDR3 spans 16 residues. The CDR3 reads CSASLAGGIYVGELFF. CDR3 in DNA: TGCAGCGCCTCTTTGGCGGGGGGAATATATGTCGGGGAGCTGTTTTTT.

This chain connects TRBV15 to TRBJ2-7; 7 bases line up with TRBD1. The CDR3 sequence is 13 residues long. The V gene's germline CDR1 is LNHNV and CDR2 YYDKDF (reference sequence). V trimming: 6 bases; J trimming: 3 bases; junction bases outside the gene matches: 5. The CDR3 region has the DNA TGTGCCACCAGTACCGGGACAGTCTACGAGCAGTACTTC. It encodes CATSTGTVYEQYF.